These T cell receptor beta chains were read from a single sample in a study of T cell responses to AZD1222 COVID-19 vaccine. Generated by immunoSEQ multiplex PCR, the TCRdb table keeps only in-frame clones and is missing some. Of about 25,000 clones listed, around 87% are singletons. The sequencing used peripheral blood, collected 28 days after the second AZD1222 dose. Receptors were obtained from an adult who received the AZD1222 COVID-19 vaccine. CDR3s include the opening cysteine and the closing phenylalanine or tryptophan. A D gene is named only where the DNA matches it firmly. A row's size may be missing; if present it is once, few, many or a size class.

clone_size	v_call	j_call	d_call	cdr3_aa	cdr3_nt
NA	TRBV6-5	TRBJ2-1	TRBD1	CASSTGQTLNEQFF	TGTGCCAGCAGCACGGGACAGACTCTCAATGAGCAGTTCTTC
NA	TRBV30	TRBJ2-5	NA	CAWRGGGGGTQYF	TGTGCCTGGAGAGGGGGGGGAGGGGGGACCCAGTACTTC
NA	TRBV28	TRBJ2-4	NA	CASSLSGSLAKNIQYF	TGTGCCAGCAGTTTATCAGGTAGTCTAGCCAAAAACATTCAGTACTTC
NA	TRBV7-9	TRBJ1-6	NA	CASSPTNSPLHF	TGTGCCAGCAGCCCGACTAATTCACCCCTCCACTTT
NA	TRBV29-1	TRBJ2-7	NA	CSVGSYEQYF	TGCAGCGTCGGGAGTTACGAGCAGTACTTC
NA	TRBV18	TRBJ2-5	NA	CASSPTEQETQYF	TGTGCCAGCTCACCGACAGAACAAGAGACCCAGTACTTC
NA	TRBV11-2	TRBJ1-4	NA	CASSFGGYNEKLFF	TGTGCCAGCAGCTTTGGCGGGTATAATGAAAAACTGTTTTTT
once	TRBV14	TRBJ2-7	NA	CASSQFNSPRYEQYF	TGTGCCAGCAGCCAATTCAACAGTCCGCGGTACGAGCAGTACTTC
once	TRBV27	TRBJ2-7	TRBD1	CASSFVRPRSGGSSYEQYF	TGTGCCAGCAGTTTTGTCCGCCCCCGATCAGGGGGAAGCTCCTACGAGCAGTACTTC
NA	TRBV2	TRBJ2-1	TRBD1	CASSMDRNYNEQFF	TGTGCCAGCAGTATGGACAGGAACTACAATGAGCAGTTCTTC
NA	TRBV14	TRBJ1-1	NA	CASSQDRRGTEAFF	TGTGCCAGCAGCCAAGACCGTAGGGGGACTGAAGCTTTCTTT
NA	TRBV18	TRBJ1-6	NA	CASSPPGAGLNSPLHF	TGTGCCAGCTCACCACCGGGGGCCGGACTTAATTCACCCCTCCACTTT
NA	TRBV2	TRBJ2-7	TRBD2	CASDQLTLAGEQYF	TGTGCCAGCGATCAACTTACTCTAGCGGGCGAGCAGTACTTC
NA	TRBV28	TRBJ1-5	NA	CASSSGPGLNQPQHF	TGTGCCAGCAGTTCGGGGCCGGGACTAAATCAGCCCCAGCATTTT
NA	TRBV19	TRBJ2-3	NA	CASTRGSFGGGTDTQYF	TGTGCCAGTACCCGGGGGAGTTTTGGCGGGGGCACAGATACGCAGTATTTT
NA	TRBV28	TRBJ2-7	NA	CASSGTGNYEQYF	TGTGCCAGCAGTGGAACAGGGAACTACGAGCAGTACTTC
NA	TRBV2	TRBJ2-1	TRBD2	CASKVRSSGTNEQFF	TGTGCCAGCAAAGTAAGGTCTAGCGGGACAAATGAGCAGTTCTTC
once	TRBV7-9	TRBJ1-2	TRBD1	CASSSEQGIGYTF	TGTGCCAGCAGCTCAGAACAGGGGATCGGCTACACCTTC
NA	TRBV5-1	TRBJ1-6	TRBD1	CASSIGTGISPLHF	TGCGCCAGCAGCATCGGGACAGGGATATCACCCCTCCACTTT
NA	TRBV7-2	TRBJ1-1	NA	CASSLYVNTEAFF	TGTGCCAGCAGCTTATATGTGAACACTGAAGCTTTCTTT
NA	TRBV5-1	TRBJ2-2	NA	CASSLWTGAAGELFF	TGCGCCAGCAGCTTGTGGACGGGAGCGGCCGGGGAGCTGTTTTTT
NA	TRBV20-1	TRBJ2-7	NA	CSAPDSGVQYF	TGCAGTGCGCCGGACAGTGGAGTACAGTACTTC
NA	TRBV2	TRBJ1-2	TRBD1	CASSPRTGGYGYTF	TGTGCCAGCAGTCCTCGGACAGGGGGCTATGGCTACACCTTC
NA	TRBV7-9	TRBJ1-6	NA	CASSFESAGFSPLHF	TGTGCCAGCAGCTTTGAAAGCGCTGGGTTCTCACCCCTCCACTTT
few	TRBV4-2	TRBJ1-1	TRBD1	CASSRGTGESGNTEAFF	TGTGCCAGCAGCCGCGGGACAGGGGAAAGTGGGAACACTGAAGCTTTCTTT
NA	TRBV5-4	TRBJ2-5	NA	CASYDYSQETQYF	TGTGCCAGCTATGACTACTCTCAAGAGACCCAGTACTTC
NA	TRBV30	TRBJ2-1	NA	CAWSSTYEQFF	TGTGCCTGGAGTTCGACTTATGAGCAGTTCTTC
NA	TRBV5-1	TRBJ2-5	NA	CASSRGVQETQYF	TGCGCCAGCAGCCGAGGGGTCCAAGAGACCCAGTACTTC
few	TRBV28	TRBJ1-2	TRBD1	CASIKRDRADYGYTF	TGTGCCAGCATAAAACGGGACAGGGCTGACTATGGCTACACCTTC
NA	TRBV6-5	TRBJ1-1	NA	CASSDYRAEAFF	TGTGCCAGCAGCGATTACAGGGCTGAAGCTTTCTTT
NA	TRBV5-4	TRBJ2-1	NA	CASSLGSRLSSYNEQFF	TGTGCCAGCAGCTTGGGTAGCCGCCTCAGCTCCTACAATGAGCAGTTCTTC
NA	TRBV28	TRBJ1-6	NA	CASSSGSYNSPLHF	TGTGCCAGCAGTTCTGGCTCCTATAATTCACCCCTCCACTTT
NA	TRBV27	TRBJ1-5	NA	CASRLQGHQPQHF	TGTGCCAGCAGATTACAGGGCCATCAGCCCCAGCATTTT
NA	TRBV28	TRBJ1-2	NA	CASSLNFRPGGYTF	TGTGCCAGCAGTTTAAATTTCCGTCCGGGAGGCTACACCTTC
NA	TRBV30	TRBJ2-1	TRBD2	CAWRPGLGSYNEQFF	TGTGCCTGGAGACCGGGACTAGGTTCCTACAATGAGCAGTTCTTC
NA	TRBV5-4	TRBJ2-1	NA	CASSGVRASSYNEQFF	TGTGCCAGCAGCGGGGTCAGGGCCTCTTCCTACAATGAGCAGTTCTTC
NA	TRBV7-3	TRBJ2-1	TRBD2	CASSLTTSGRAEQFF	TGTGCCAGCAGCTTAACGACTAGCGGGAGAGCTGAGCAGTTCTTC
NA	TRBV28	TRBJ2-7	TRBD2	CASSWGAGGPSYEQYF	TGTGCCAGCAGTTGGGGAGCGGGAGGGCCCTCCTACGAGCAGTACTTC
NA	TRBV15	TRBJ2-2	TRBD1	CATSANRGDTGELFF	TGTGCCACCAGCGCCAACAGGGGTGACACCGGGGAGCTGTTTTTT
NA	TRBV3-1/TRBV3-2	TRBJ2-5	TRBD2	CASSQVAGGVTQYF	TGTGCCAGCAGCCAAGTCGCGGGAGGGGTGACCCAGTACTTC
NA	TRBV11-1	TRBJ2-5	NA	CASSANPKETQYF	TGTGCCAGCAGCGCGAACCCAAAAGAGACCCAGTACTTC
few	TRBV5-5	TRBJ2-7	TRBD2	CASSLEVAGSYEQYF	TGTGCCAGCAGCTTGGAGGTAGCGGGGTCCTACGAGCAGTACTTC
NA	TRBV4-1	TRBJ1-2	NA	CASSPGLAGRLNYGYTF	TGCGCCAGCAGCCCCGGTCTGGCAGGGCGACTCAACTATGGCTACACCTTC
NA	TRBV4-3	TRBJ2-2	NA	CASSQERGTGELFF	TGCGCCAGCAGCCAAGAACGAGGCACCGGGGAGCTGTTTTTT